This TCR beta chain was sequenced in a study of lymphopenia after photon versus proton radiotherapy. The study's findings and limits: Better survival with proton therapy was suggested as possible, not demonstrated.

TCRdb's copy holds only in-frame clones and misses some; the assay was immunoSEQ multiplex PCR. There are roughly 30,000 clones in the sample; approximately 85% occur only once, and approximately 31% lies in the top ten. Turning to this clone: Antigen: not known.

The sample consisted of peripheral blood, taken from a patient treated with photon-based radiotherapy. The sequence derives from a man in his fifties or sixties with gastric cancer.

The CDR3 DNA reads TGTGCCAGCAGCCTACCTTCGGAGGGAGGAGACACTGAAGCTTTCTTT. It translates to CASSLPSEGGDTEAFF. The chain combines TRBV4-2 with TRBJ1-1; D is undetermined. V was shortened by 4 bases and J by 3 bases, with 18 bases between the two germline ends. The CDR3 length is 16 residues. CDR1 is LGHNA, CDR2 YNFKEQ, per germline.